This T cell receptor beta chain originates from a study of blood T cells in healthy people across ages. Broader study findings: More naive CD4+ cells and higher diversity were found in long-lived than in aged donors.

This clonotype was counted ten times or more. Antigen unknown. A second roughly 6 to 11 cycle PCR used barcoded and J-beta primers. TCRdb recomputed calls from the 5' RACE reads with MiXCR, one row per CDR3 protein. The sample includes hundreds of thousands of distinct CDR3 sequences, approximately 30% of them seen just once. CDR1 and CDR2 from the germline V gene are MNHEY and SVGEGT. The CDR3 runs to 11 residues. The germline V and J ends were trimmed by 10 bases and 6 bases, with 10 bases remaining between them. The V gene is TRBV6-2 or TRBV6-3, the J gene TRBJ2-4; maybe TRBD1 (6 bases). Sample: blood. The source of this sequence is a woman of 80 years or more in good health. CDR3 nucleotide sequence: TGTGCCACCGAAGGGGGAAACATTCAGTACTTC. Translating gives CATEGGNIQYF.